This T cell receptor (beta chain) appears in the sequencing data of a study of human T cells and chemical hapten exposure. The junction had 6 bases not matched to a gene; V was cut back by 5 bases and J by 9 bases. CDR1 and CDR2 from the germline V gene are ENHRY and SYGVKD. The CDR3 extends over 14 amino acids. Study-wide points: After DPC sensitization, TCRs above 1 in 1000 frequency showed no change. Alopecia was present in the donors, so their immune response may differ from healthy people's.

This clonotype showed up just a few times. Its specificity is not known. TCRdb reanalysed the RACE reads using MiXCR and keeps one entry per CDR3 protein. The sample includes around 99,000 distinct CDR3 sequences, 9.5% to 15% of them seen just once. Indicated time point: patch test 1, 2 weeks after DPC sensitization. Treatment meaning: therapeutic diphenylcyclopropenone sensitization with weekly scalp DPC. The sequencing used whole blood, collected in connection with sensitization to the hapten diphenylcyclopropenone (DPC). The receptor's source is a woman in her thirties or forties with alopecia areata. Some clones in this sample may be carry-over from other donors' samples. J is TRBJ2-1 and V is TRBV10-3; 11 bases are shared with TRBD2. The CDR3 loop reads CAISLAGGPGEQFF. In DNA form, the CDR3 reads TGTGCCATCAGTTTAGCGGGAGGGCCCGGTGAGCAGTTCTTC.